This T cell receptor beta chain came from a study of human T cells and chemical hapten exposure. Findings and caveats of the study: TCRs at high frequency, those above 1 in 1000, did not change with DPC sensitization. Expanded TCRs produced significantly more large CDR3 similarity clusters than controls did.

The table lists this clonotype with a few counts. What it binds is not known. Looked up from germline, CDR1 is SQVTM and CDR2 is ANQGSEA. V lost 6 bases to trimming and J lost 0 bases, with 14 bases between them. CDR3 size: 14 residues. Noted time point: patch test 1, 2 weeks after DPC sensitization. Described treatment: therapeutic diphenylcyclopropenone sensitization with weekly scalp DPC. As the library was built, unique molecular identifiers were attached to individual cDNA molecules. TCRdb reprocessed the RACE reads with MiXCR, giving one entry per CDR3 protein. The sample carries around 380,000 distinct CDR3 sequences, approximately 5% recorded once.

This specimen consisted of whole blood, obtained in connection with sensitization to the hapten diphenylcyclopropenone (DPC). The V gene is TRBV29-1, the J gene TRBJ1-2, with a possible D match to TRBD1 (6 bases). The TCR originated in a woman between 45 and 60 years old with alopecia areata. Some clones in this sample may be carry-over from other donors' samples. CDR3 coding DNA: TGCAGCGTCCGGACAGCGAAAGCTAACTATGGCTACACCTTC. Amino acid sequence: CSVRTAKANYGYTF. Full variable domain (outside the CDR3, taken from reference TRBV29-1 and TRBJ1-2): SAVISQKPSRDICQRGTSLTIQCQVDSQVTMMFWYRQQPGQSLTLIATANQGSEATYESGFVIDKFPISRPNLTFSTLTVSNMSPEDSSIYLCSVRTAKANYGYTFGSGTRLTVV.